The T cell receptor (beta chain) described here comes from a study of post-analysis software for immune sequencing data. As for the study in general: Courses of disease covered relapsing-remitting, secondary progressive and progressive-relapsing multiple sclerosis.

Germline loops: CDR1 SGHVS, CDR2 FQNEAQ. Trimming pared 1 base from V and 4 bases from J, leaving 14 bases between. The CDR3 loop spans 15 amino acids. Findings of the study overall: TRBV5-6, TRBV5-1 and TRBV20-1 were among 4 or 5 TRBV segments more frequent in patients than controls. Clustering by F measure revealed strong co-clustering among samples prepared together in one batch. When compared against controls, multiple sclerosis patients showed significantly lower normalized Chao1 diversity.

Built from TCR beta cDNA, the libraries had unique molecular identifiers in them. The T cell input of roughly 0.95 to 11 million gave a few hundred thousand cDNA molecules. TCRdb called the PCR reads again in MiXCR, with one record for every CDR3 protein. The top ten clones hold under 7% of a sample with more than 500,000 distinct CDR3 sequences, around 36% of them seen once. This clonotype was counted ten times or more. Its antigen is not identified. The origin of this receptor is a girl aged 2-17 years with multiple sclerosis. The chain recombines TRBV7-8 with TRBJ2-7, with D possibly TRBD2 on 7 matching bases. Sequenced input: blood. As DNA, the CDR3 is TGTGCCAGCAGCTTAGAGGGGGGGGCCGGGTACGAGCAGTACTTC. Amino acid sequence: CASSLEGGAGYEQYF.